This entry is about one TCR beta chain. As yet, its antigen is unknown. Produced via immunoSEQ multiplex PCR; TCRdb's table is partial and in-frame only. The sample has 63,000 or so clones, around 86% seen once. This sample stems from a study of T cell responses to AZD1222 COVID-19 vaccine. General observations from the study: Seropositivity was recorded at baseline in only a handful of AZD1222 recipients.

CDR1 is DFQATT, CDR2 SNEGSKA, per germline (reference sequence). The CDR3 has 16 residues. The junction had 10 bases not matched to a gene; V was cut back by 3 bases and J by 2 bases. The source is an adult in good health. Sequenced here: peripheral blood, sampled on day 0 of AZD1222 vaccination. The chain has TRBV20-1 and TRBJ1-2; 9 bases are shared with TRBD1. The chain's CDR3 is CSASAGTGKGNYGYTF. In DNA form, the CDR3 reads TGCAGTGCTAGTGCCGGGACAGGGAAAGGGAACTATGGCTACACCTTC.